These 10 T cell receptor beta chains were sequenced from one sample in a study of shared clonotypes between healthy human individuals. The data were produced by immunoSEQ multiplex PCR, yet TCRdb's version contains in-frame clones alone and is incomplete. This table has some 450,000 clones, 75% to 80% appearing once. The sample taken for sequencing was PBMCs. These receptors were taken from a woman aged 40 to 55 in good health. Some clones in this sample may be carry-over from other donors' samples.

The rearrangement uses TRBV6-1 and TRBJ2-2; the D is unclear. This CDR3 has 17 amino acids. CDR1 is MNHNS and CDR2 is SASEGT in the germline V gene. V was trimmed by 4 bases and J by 0 bases, leaving 15 bases between them. CDR3 in DNA: TGTGCCAGCAGTGCTGTTGGCGACCCCTCGAACACCGGGGAGCTGTTTTTT. Translated: CASSAVGDPSNTGELFF.

This clone was seen a few times. This chain connects TRBV7-6 to TRBJ1-1; D is ambiguous. CDR3 length equals 13 residues. Between the trimmed V and J ends, which lost 5 bases and 1 base, there was a span of 8 bases. Germline CDR1 SGHVS, CDR2 FNYEAQ. The CDR3 here is CASSQDPNTEAFF. As DNA, the CDR3 is TGTGCCAGCAGCCAGGACCCGAACACTGAAGCTTTCTTT.

Only a few counts were recorded for this clone. The chain uses TRBV12-2 and TRBJ1-1. TRBV12-2 is a known pseudogene. The CDR3 has 12 amino acids. The CDR3 spells CASRLGPPNAFF. DNA for the CDR3: TGTGCAAGTCGCTTGGGTCCTCCAAATGCTTTCTTT.

Regarding this clone: At one boundary the junction diverges from the germline segment, which might be a read error. This chain uses TRBV7-7 with TRBJ2-3; either TRBD1 or TRBD2 may supply D (5 bases each). CDR1 SSHAT and CDR2 FNYEAQ come from the germline V gene (reference sequence). CDR3 length: 15 amino acids. In nucleotides, the CDR3 is TGTGCTAGCAGCTCCGGGACGGCAGGTCGCGATACGCAGTATTTT. Residues: CASSSGTAGRDTQYF.

This clone was found a few times. The chain recombines TRBV15 with TRBJ1-2; D gene unclear. There are 15 residues in the CDR3. Between the trimmed V and J ends, which lost 0 bases and 4 bases, there was a span of 12 bases. Germline V lookup: CDR1 LNHNV, CDR2 YYDKDF (reference sequence). The CDR3 DNA is TGTGCCACCAGCAGAGATTTGCAGAGCCTCTATGGCTACACCTTC. It yields the protein CATSRDLQSLYGYTF. Complete variable domain (other parts from reference TRBV15 and TRBJ1-2): DAMVIQNPRYQVTQFGKPVTLSCSQTLNHNVMYWYQQKSSQAPKLLFHYYDKDFNNEADTPDNFQSRRPNTSFCFLDIRSPGLGDTAMYLCATSRDLQSLYGYTFGSGTRLTVV.

The genes are TRBV1 and TRBJ2-2; the table's D call, TRBD2, was not checked against the DNA. TRBV1 is annotated as a pseudogene. There are 18 residues in the CDR3. CDR3: CTSSQPSGRPKNTGELFF. The CDR3, as DNA: TGCACCAGCAGCCAACCTAGCGGGAGGCCCAAGAACACCGGGGAGCTGTTTTTT.

The CDR3 protein is CASSPPLAESNNEQFF. The CDR3 coding sequence is TGTGCCAGCTCACCACCTCTAGCGGAGTCTAACAATGAGCAGTTCTTC. The chain links TRBV18 to TRBJ2-1, with 7 bases identical to TRBD2. Germline-derived CDR1 and CDR2 are KGHSH and LQKENI. Trimming took 0 bases from V and 5 from J; bases not matched to a gene: 7. There are 16 residues in the CDR3.

This chain uses TRBV29-1 with TRBJ1-3; D gene unclear. Trimming removed 7 bases at V and 0 bases at J, with 10 bases between. Germline CDR1 is SQVTM and CDR2 is ANQGSEA. The CDR3 has 13 residues. This CDR3 reads CSAGHSSGNTIYF. The CDR3 bases are TGCAGCGCCGGTCACAGCTCTGGAAACACCATATATTTT.

This clone was seen a single time. The chain carries TRBV28 and TRBJ2-7, with 12 bases fitting TRBD1. The V gene's germline CDR1 is MDHEN and CDR2 SYDVKM. The CDR3 contains 14 residues. V lost 7 bases to trimming and J lost 5 bases; unmatched junction nucleotides: 6. CDR3 loop: CASKPGQGADEQYF. The CDR3 nucleotides read TGTGCCAGCAAACCGGGACAGGGGGCTGACGAGCAGTACTTC.

This chain links TRBV5-3 with TRBJ2-5; 13 positions match TRBD2. Judging by the DNA end, TRBJ2-7 fits better; the J call may be wrong. TRBV5-3 carries the ORF label, with uncertain function. The CDR3 runs 16 residues. The CDR3 protein is CARSLTSGRASYEQYF. CDR3 nucleotide sequence: TGTGCCAGAAGCTTGACTAGCGGGAGGGCTTCCTACGAGCAGTACTTC.